A selection of T cell receptor beta chains follows, all from one sample in a study of cytomegalovirus exposure and HLA in healthy donors. Clones were sequenced by immunoSEQ multiplex PCR, and TCRdb holds only the in-frame ones, with some missing. The sample has around 250,000 clones, 90% seen once. Sequenced material: PBMCs. Every receptor here comes from a young woman in good health and CMV-seronegative. Both conserved end residues are part of each CDR3. Each record gives: V gene, D gene, J gene, clone size, CDR3 protein, CDR3 DNA. The D gene is left open where the match is weak. Not all rows give a size; the values are once, few, many and, for expanded clones, a class.

TRBV28	NA	TRBJ2-5	NA	CASSLFGGLGETQYF	TGTGCCAGCAGTTTATTCGGTGGTCTCGGAGAGACCCAGTACTTC
TRBV7-9	TRBD2	TRBJ2-3	NA	CASSSLAGTSTDTQYF	TGTGCCAGCAGCTCTTTAGCGGGGACAAGCACAGATACGCAGTATTTT
TRBV7-8	TRBD1	TRBJ2-5	NA	CASSSDRQETQYF	TGTGCCAGCAGCTCGGACAGGCAGGAGACCCAGTACTTC
TRBV6-1	TRBD2	TRBJ2-3	NA	CASSAYSYVGGVTDTQYF	TGTGCCAGCAGTGCCTACTCGTACGTGGGGGGGGTCACAGATACGCAGTATTTT
TRBV7-9	TRBD2	TRBJ2-1	NA	CASSLKRGVYNEQFF	TGTGCCAGCAGCCTCAAGCGGGGGGTCTACAATGAGCAGTTCTTC
TRBV29-1	TRBD1	TRBJ1-5	NA	CSVSAGGSQPQHF	TGCAGCGTGTCGGCAGGGGGCTCTCAGCCCCAGCATTTT
TRBV11-2	NA	TRBJ1-1	NA	CASRTSRGRTEAFF	TGTGCCAGCAGAACAAGCAGGGGAAGGACTGAAGCTTTCTTT
TRBV19	TRBD1	TRBJ2-2	NA	CASGPGQGTGELFF	TGTGCCAGTGGGCCGGGACAGGGAACCGGGGAGCTGTTTTTT
TRBV7-2	TRBD1	TRBJ1-2	few	CASSRTGDYGYTF	TGTGCCAGCAGCCGGACAGGGGACTATGGCTACACCTTC
TRBV11-2	NA	TRBJ1-1	once	CASSPLPPGGGQDTEAFF	TGTGCCAGCAGCCCCCTCCCCCCGGGCGGGGGGCAGGACACTGAAGCTTTCTTT
TRBV5-1	TRBD2	TRBJ2-1	NA	CASSLGTSGGHSYNEQFF	TGCGCCAGCAGCCTAGGGACTAGCGGGGGACACTCCTACAATGAGCAGTTCTTC
TRBV5-6	TRBD2	TRBJ2-2	NA	CASTLGLAPNTGELFF	TGTGCCAGCACCCTCGGACTAGCGCCGAACACCGGGGAGCTGTTTTTT
TRBV11-2	NA	TRBJ1-1	NA	CASSLDQANLLRDTEAFF	TGTGCCAGCAGCTTAGATCAAGCGAATCTACTCAGGGACACTGAAGCTTTCTTT
TRBV25-1	NA	TRBJ1-1	NA	CASIRGAEAFF	TGTGCCAGCATCCGAGGCGCTGAAGCTTTCTTT
TRBV5-1	NA	TRBJ1-1	NA	CASLPRVSRGGTEAFF	TGCGCCAGCCTACCCCGAGTTTCACGGGGGGGCACTGAAGCTTTCTTT
TRBV7-3	NA	TRBJ2-7	NA	CASSLLGQVGEQYF	TGTGCCAGCAGCTTATTGGGTCAGGTAGGCGAGCAGTACTTC
TRBV7-8	TRBD2	TRBJ2-3	NA	CASSSPSAGGHSTDTQYF	TGTGCCAGCAGCTCCCCGTCCGCGGGGGGACACAGCACAGATACGCAGTATTTT
TRBV5-8	TRBD1	TRBJ1-2	NA	CASSPPPGTDSTYGYTF	TGTGCCAGCAGCCCCCCACCCGGGACAGATTCTACCTATGGCTACACCTTC
TRBV6-4	NA	TRBJ2-1	NA	CASSDSRGGGNEQFF	TGTGCCAGCAGTGACTCCCGAGGGGGGGGCAATGAGCAGTTCTTC
TRBV19	NA	TRBJ1-5	NA	CASSIPVTQPQHF	TGTGCCAGTAGTATCCCCGTGACACAGCCCCAGCATTTT
TRBV27	TRBD1	TRBJ2-1	NA	CASSSTGAGNEQFF	TGTGCCAGCAGTTCGACAGGGGCGGGAAATGAGCAGTTCTTC
TRBV9	NA	TRBJ2-1	NA	CASSKTGNSYNEQFF	TGTGCCAGCAGTAAAACAGGGAACAGCTACAATGAGCAGTTCTTC
TRBV6-5	NA	TRBJ1-2	NA	CASGGYSLYGYTF	TGTGCCAGCGGTGGGTACAGCCTCTATGGCTACACCTTC
TRBV5-4	TRBD2	TRBJ2-3	NA	CASSFGSSGVTTDTQYF	TGTGCCAGCAGCTTCGGGTCTAGCGGGGTGACCACAGATACGCAGTATTTT
TRBV7-8	NA	TRBJ1-1	NA	CASSLGIPGAEAFF	TGTGCCAGCAGTTTGGGCATCCCAGGGGCTGAAGCTTTCTTT